This TCR beta chain came from a study of human T cells and chemical hapten exposure. Study background: Patients had diphenylcyclopropenone applied to the scalp weekly throughout the approximately 25-week study. The study patch tested 0.01% DPC on the upper back and read results at 6 days.

This CDR3 comprises 16 residues. Between the trimmed V and J ends, which lost 1 base and 4 bases, there was a span of 16 bases. Germline assignment: CDR1 LGHNA and CDR2 YSLEER. The time point is: patch test 2, 6 weeks after DPC sensitization. Treatment: therapeutic diphenylcyclopropenone sensitization with weekly scalp DPC. TCRdb analysed the RACE reads with MiXCR anew, one entry per CDR3 protein. In the table there are about 95,000 distinct CDR3 sequences, over 10% of which are singletons. This TCR derives from a woman between 35 and 50 years old with alopecia areata. Some clones in this sample may be carry-over from other donors' samples. The sequencing here drew on whole blood, taken in connection with sensitization to the hapten diphenylcyclopropenone (DPC). The chain carries TRBV4-3 and TRBJ1-2; weak D call: TRBD1 (6 bases). CDR3 in amino acids: CASSQVGAGNSYGYTF. The CDR3 nucleotides are TGCGCCAGCAGCCAAGTGGGGGCCGGAAACTCCTATGGCTACACCTTC.